The rows below give T cell receptor beta chains drawn from one sample of a study of blood T cells in healthy people across ages. TCRdb processed the 5' RACE reads anew with MiXCR; each CDR3 protein has one entry. The sample includes about 1,600,000 distinct CDR3 sequences, roughly 40% of them seen just once. The sequenced sample was blood. All receptors derive from a woman under 30 in good health. The conserved cysteine and the conserved F or W are not part of the CDR3 here. For some rows the clone size is stated as once, few or many, or as a class when expanded; others skip it.

clone_size: .
cdr3_length: 13
v_call: TRBV2
cdr3_aa: ASSGGRLLTDTQY

clone_size: few
cdr3_length: 12
v_call: TRBV27
cdr3_aa: ASSSNSWNTEAF

clone_size: .
cdr3_length: 11
v_call: TRBV2
cdr3_aa: ASRGPSKNIQY

clone_size: .
cdr3_length: 11
v_call: TRBV20-1
cdr3_aa: SAEVPGGKEQY

clone_size: once
cdr3_length: 12
v_call: TRBV27
cdr3_aa: ASNNLDRYNEQF

clone_size: few
cdr3_length: 10
v_call: TRBV6-5
cdr3_aa: ASKLLGYGYT

clone_size: .
cdr3_length: 12
v_call: TRBV7-2
cdr3_aa: ASSLETVYQPQH

clone_size: .
cdr3_length: 14
v_call: TRBV6-5
cdr3_aa: ASSPHRDSPGNTIY

clone_size: once
cdr3_length: 13
v_call: TRBV28
cdr3_aa: ASTLRPSFLLGYT

clone_size: few
cdr3_length: 14
v_call: TRBV20-1
cdr3_aa: SARESSGGFTDTQY

clone_size: .
cdr3_length: 11
v_call: TRBV20-1
cdr3_aa: SAMGGAGNTIY

clone_size: .
cdr3_length: 11
v_call: TRBV10-3
cdr3_aa: AMGPEGMDEQY

clone_size: .
cdr3_length: 11
v_call: TRBV2
cdr3_aa: ASSEVGSGEQY

clone_size: many
cdr3_length: 10
v_call: TRBV12-3/TRBV12-4
cdr3_aa: ASSLTGNEQY

clone_size: few
cdr3_length: 9
v_call: TRBV24-1
cdr3_aa: ATSVGDKLF

clone_size: .
cdr3_length: 15
v_call: TRBV5-1
cdr3_aa: ASRIIYRGTDYNEQF

clone_size: few
cdr3_length: 9
v_call: TRBV29-1
cdr3_aa: SVLLGGLAF

clone_size: few
cdr3_length: 12
v_call: TRBV5-4
cdr3_aa: ASRQDSASYEQY

clone_size: .
cdr3_length: 13
v_call: TRBV15
cdr3_aa: ATSRDPDVIHGYT

clone_size: .
cdr3_length: 16
v_call: TRBV25-1
cdr3_aa: ASSEYGRAGGGQETQY

clone_size: .
cdr3_length: 12
v_call: TRBV20-1
cdr3_aa: SASIRTGSDGYT

clone_size: .
cdr3_length: 13
v_call: TRBV25-1
cdr3_aa: ASSDMTGPYNEQF

clone_size: .
cdr3_length: 13
v_call: TRBV11-2
cdr3_aa: ASSLRRNTNTEAF

clone_size: .
cdr3_length: 15
v_call: TRBV6-2/TRBV6-3
cdr3_aa: ASSYRTGGAMNTEAF

clone_size: few
cdr3_length: 12
v_call: TRBV12-3/TRBV12-4
cdr3_aa: ASRRTGTYQPQH

clone_size: once
cdr3_length: 16
v_call: TRBV28
cdr3_aa: ASSLRVSPVVGTDTQY

clone_size: few
cdr3_length: 14
v_call: TRBV7-2
cdr3_aa: ASSFGLAGGPTKQF

clone_size: few
cdr3_length: 12
v_call: TRBV7-2
cdr3_aa: ASSLGRWGNEQF

clone_size: .
cdr3_length: 14
v_call: TRBV24-1
cdr3_aa: ATGAGYIDDTGELF

clone_size: .
cdr3_length: 9
v_call: TRBV10-3
cdr3_aa: AISEGGWQY

clone_size: .
cdr3_length: 15
v_call: TRBV27
cdr3_aa: ASSLPPGRGGQETQY